This T cell receptor (beta chain) was captured in a study of blood T cell repertoires in COVID-19. Methods used by the authors: Reference gene primer amplification gave nucleated cell count estimates. The protocol was immunoSEQ multiplex PCR, while the TCRdb copy is restricted to in-frame clones and leaves out a portion. V, J and clone size are those of that table, while D and trimming were read from the DNA. Altogether around 100,000 clones are present, approximately 84% being singletons, with the ten largest covering 12%. The germline gives CDR1 SGDLS, CDR2 YYNGEE. The CDR3 runs to 14 residues. V lost 3 bases and J 1 base, leaving 10 bases between the germline ends.

The clonotype comes from a human donor in a cohort sampled during active COVID-19. This rearrangement joins TRBV9 to TRBJ1-1; no clear D. The specimen was peripheral blood. The CDR3 coding sequence is TGTGCCAGCAGCGGACTCACTCAGAACACTGAAGCTTTCTTT. It is translated as CASSGLTQNTEAFF.